A selection of T cell receptor beta chains follows, all from one sample in a study of lymphopenia after photon versus proton radiotherapy. Clones were read by immunoSEQ multiplex PCR, and TCRdb kept only the in-frame ones, dropping some. The data contain around 160,000 clones, 88% of them seen just once; the ten biggest clones take up approximately 4.6%. The specimen was peripheral blood, collected from a patient treated with photon-based radiotherapy. All receptors derive from a man in his fifties with gastric cancer. The CDR3 runs from the conserved cysteine through the conserved F or W. Clone size, where shown, is once, few, many, or a class for clones that have expanded.

abundance	v_gene	j_gene	CDR3aa
-	TRBV6-5	TRBJ1-3	CASSLASGNTIYF
-	TRBV4-2	TRBJ2-6	CASSQNPGDSGANVLTF
once	TRBV7-9	TRBJ2-7	CASSPWTIYEQYF
-	TRBV27	TRBJ2-7	CASSLSQGSREQYF
-	TRBV30	TRBJ1-4	CAWSSGTGGFEKLFF
-	TRBV7-2	TRBJ1-1	CASSSPGGRRLDTEAFF
once	TRBV12-5	TRBJ2-2	CASGFPNKTSVGIKPGELFF
few	TRBV30	TRBJ1-1	CAWSTTQRINTEAFF
-	TRBV7-9	TRBJ1-1	CASNPGRSTEAFF
-	TRBV27	TRBJ2-4	CASSLIGQGAIGKNIQYF
-	TRBV12-5	TRBJ1-1	CASGLVLPETGNTEAFF
-	TRBV11-3	TRBJ2-3	CASSDRSNRDTQYF
-	TRBV6-5	TRBJ2-7	CASTTPGQGHLEYF
-	TRBV30	TRBJ2-3	CAWTGTETQYF
-	TRBV27	TRBJ1-5	CASSPDRGLSNQPQHF
-	TRBV29-1	TRBJ2-1	CSVGDRDEQFF
once	TRBV19	TRBJ1-2	CASQGAVHGYTF
-	TRBV11-3	TRBJ2-1	CASSPRQGEKNEQFF
-	TRBV9	TRBJ2-1	CASSVASGRSYNEQFF
-	TRBV10-1	TRBJ2-2	CASSDGEEAGDTGELFF
-	TRBV6-5	TRBJ2-2	CASSSTSGTGELFF
once	TRBV7-9	TRBJ1-2	CASSYTGIYRYGYTF
-	TRBV9	TRBJ2-1	CASSTRDYSYNEQFF
-	TRBV5-3	TRBJ2-1	CARSWAPAPGLAGDYPDNEQFF
-	TRBV6-1	TRBJ1-2	CASKPGQGLVYGYTF
-	TRBV6-1	TRBJ1-1	CASSDGRGMGTEAFF
-	TRBV6-1	TRBJ2-7	CASRGTGGAYEQYF
-	TRBV13	TRBJ2-7	CASSLQSADDDEQYF
few	TRBV7-8	TRBJ2-2	CASSLRGSSSRGGELFF
-	TRBV4-1	TRBJ1-3	CASSQPIRLLSGNTIYF
few	TRBV7-9	TRBJ1-2	CASSPNTAGYTF
-	TRBV27	TRBJ2-1	CASSYSGRSYNEQFF
-	TRBV4-1	TRBJ2-3	CASSTGGKPPDTQYF
-	TRBV7-9	TRBJ1-1	CASSFGTGYMNTEAFF
few	TRBV28	TRBJ1-5	CASRPGQGQSGNQPQHF
-	TRBV28	TRBJ1-4	CASSRTLSGGRGEKLFF
few	TRBV27	TRBJ1-2	CASSWGQSNYGYTF
-	TRBV5-6	TRBJ2-7	CASSFLSYEQYF
-	TRBV14	TRBJ2-1	CASSQDRGLVSYNEQFF
-	TRBV14	TRBJ2-1	CASSQDFRLAGDEQFF
once	TRBV9	TRBJ2-7	CASSVDAGSYEQYF
-	TRBV7-8	TRBJ1-1	CASSLAFTGGKRKGAFF
-	TRBV19	TRBJ2-6	CASRTVSSGANVLTF
-	TRBV5-4	TRBJ2-3	CASSASRDKITDTQYF
-	TRBV28	TRBJ1-5	CASSLFGTGGNQPQHF